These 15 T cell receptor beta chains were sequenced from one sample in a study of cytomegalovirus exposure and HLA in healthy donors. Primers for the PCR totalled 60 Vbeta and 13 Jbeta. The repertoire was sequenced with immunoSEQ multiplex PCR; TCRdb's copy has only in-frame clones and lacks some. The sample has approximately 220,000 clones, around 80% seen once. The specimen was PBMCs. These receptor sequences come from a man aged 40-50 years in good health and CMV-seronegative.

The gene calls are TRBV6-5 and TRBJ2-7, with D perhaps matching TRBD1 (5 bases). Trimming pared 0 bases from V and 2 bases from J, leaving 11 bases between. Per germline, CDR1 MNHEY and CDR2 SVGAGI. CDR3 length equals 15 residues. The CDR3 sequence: CASSYSAGSTYEQYF. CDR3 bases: TGTGCCAGCAGTTACTCCGCAGGGTCCACCTACGAGCAGTACTTC.

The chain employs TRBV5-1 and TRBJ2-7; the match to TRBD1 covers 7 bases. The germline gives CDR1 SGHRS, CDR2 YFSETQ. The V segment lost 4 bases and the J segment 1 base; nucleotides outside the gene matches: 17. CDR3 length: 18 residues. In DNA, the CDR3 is TGCGCCAGCAGCCTTGCGAAATCCGGGACAGTAAGTTCCTACGAGCAGTACTTC. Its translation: CASSLAKSGTVSSYEQYF.

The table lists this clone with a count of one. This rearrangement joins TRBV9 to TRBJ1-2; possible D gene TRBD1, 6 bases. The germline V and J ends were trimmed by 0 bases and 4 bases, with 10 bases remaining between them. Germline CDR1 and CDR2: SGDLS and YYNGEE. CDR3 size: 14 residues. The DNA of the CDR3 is TGTGCCAGCAGCGTAGCAGGGGAAATCTATGGCTACACCTTC. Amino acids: CASSVAGEIYGYTF.

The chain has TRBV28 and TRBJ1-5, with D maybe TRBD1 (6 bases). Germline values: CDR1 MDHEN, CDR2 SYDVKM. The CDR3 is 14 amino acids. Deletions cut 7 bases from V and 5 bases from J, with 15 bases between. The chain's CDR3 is CASTLTGLDQPQHF. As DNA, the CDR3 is TGTGCCAGCACCCTTACAGGGTTGGATCAGCCCCAGCATTTT.

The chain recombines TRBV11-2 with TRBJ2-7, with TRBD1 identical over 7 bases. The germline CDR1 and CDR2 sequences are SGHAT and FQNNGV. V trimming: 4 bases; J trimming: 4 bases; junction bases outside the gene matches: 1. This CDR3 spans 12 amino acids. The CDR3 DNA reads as TGTGCCAGCAGCTCAGGGGGTTACGAGCAGTACTTC. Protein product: CASSSGGYEQYF.

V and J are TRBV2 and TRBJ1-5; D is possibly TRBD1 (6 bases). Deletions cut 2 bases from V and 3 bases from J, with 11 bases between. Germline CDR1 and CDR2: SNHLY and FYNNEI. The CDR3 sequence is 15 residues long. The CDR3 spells CASSESRGHNQPQHF. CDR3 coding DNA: TGTGCCAGCAGTGAAAGTAGGGGACACAATCAGCCCCAGCATTTT. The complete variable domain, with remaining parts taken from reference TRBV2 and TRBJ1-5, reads EPEVTQTPSHQVTQMGQEVILRCVPISNHLYFYWYRQILGQKVEFLVSFYNNEISEKSEIFDDQFSVERPDGSNFTLKIRSTKLEDSAMYFCASSESRGHNQPQHFGDGTRLSIL.

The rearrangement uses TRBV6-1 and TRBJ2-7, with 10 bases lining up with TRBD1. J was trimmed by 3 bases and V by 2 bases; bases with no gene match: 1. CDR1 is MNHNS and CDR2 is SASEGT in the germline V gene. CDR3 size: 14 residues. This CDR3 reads CASSERTGGYEQYF. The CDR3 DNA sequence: TGTGCCAGCAGTGAAAGGACAGGGGGCTACGAGCAGTACTTC.

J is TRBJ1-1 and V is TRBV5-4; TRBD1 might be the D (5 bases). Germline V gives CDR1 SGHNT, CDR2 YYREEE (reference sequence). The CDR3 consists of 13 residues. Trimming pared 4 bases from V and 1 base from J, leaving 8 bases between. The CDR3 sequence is CASSPTGNTEAFF. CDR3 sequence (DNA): TGTGCCAGCAGCCCCACAGGGAACACTGAAGCTTTCTTT.

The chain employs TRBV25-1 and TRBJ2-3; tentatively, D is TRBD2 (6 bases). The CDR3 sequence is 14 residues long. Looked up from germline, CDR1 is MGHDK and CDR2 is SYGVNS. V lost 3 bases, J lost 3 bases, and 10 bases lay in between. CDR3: CASSDTGRTDTQYF. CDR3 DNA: TGTGCCAGCAGTGATACGGGGAGGACAGATACGCAGTATTTT.

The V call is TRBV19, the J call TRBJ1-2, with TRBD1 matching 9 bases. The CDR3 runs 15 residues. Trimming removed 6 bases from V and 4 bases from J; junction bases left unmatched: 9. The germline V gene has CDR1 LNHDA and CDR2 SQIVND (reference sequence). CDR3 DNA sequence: TGTGCCAGTAGCCCGGGACAGGGAGTCCTCTATGGCTACACCTTC. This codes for CASSPGQGVLYGYTF.

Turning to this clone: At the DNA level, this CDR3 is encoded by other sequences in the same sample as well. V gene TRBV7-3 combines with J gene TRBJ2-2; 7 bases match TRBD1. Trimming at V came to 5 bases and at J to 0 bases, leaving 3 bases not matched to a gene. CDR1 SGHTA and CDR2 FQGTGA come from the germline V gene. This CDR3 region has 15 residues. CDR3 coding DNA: TGTGCCAGCAGCCCGGGGACAGCGAACACCGGGGAGCTGTTTTTT. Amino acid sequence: CASSPGTANTGELFF.

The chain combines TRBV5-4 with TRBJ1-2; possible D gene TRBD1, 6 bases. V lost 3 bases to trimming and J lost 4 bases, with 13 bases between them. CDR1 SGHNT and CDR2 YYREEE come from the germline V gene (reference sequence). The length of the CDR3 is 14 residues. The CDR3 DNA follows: TGTGCCAGCAGCTCGCCCACAGGGTCCTATGGCTACACCTTC. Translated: CASSSPTGSYGYTF.

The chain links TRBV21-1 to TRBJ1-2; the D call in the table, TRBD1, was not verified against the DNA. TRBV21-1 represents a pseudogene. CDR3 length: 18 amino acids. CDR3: CASSKVGDRVPLFYGYTF. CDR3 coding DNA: TGTGCCAGCAGCAAAGTCGGGGACAGGGTACCACTCTTCTATGGCTACACCTTC.

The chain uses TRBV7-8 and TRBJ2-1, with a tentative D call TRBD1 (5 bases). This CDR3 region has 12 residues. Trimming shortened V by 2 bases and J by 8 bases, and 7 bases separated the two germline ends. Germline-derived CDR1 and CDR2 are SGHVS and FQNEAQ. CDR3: CASSLRGDEQFF. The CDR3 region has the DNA TGTGCCAGCAGCTTAAGGGGCGATGAGCAGTTCTTC. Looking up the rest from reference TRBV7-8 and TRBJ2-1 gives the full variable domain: GAGVSQSPRYKVAKRGQDVALRCDPISGHVSLFWYQQALGQGPEFLTYFQNEAQLDKSGLPSDRFFAERPEGSVSTLKIQRTQQEDSAVYLCASSLRGDEQFFGPGTRLTVL.

CDR3 amino acids: CASSPDRQYTEAFF. CDR3 coding DNA: TGTGCCAGCTCACCGGACAGGCAGTACACTGAAGCTTTCTTT. This chain connects TRBV18 to TRBJ1-1; 7 nucleotides match TRBD1. The V gene's germline CDR1 is KGHSH and CDR2 LQKENI. The CDR3 sequence is 14 residues long. V shed 3 bases and J 3 bases; nucleotides not matched to a gene: 4.